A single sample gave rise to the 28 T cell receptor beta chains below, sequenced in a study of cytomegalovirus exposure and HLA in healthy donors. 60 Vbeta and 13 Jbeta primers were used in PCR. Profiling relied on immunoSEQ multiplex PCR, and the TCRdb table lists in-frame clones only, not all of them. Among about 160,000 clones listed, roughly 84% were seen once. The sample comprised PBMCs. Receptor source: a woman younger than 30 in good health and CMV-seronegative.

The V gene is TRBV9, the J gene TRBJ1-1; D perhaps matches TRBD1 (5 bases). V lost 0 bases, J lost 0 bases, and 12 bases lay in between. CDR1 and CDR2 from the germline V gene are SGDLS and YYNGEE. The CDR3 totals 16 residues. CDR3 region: CASSVAMGGLNTEAFF. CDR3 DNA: TGTGCCAGCAGCGTAGCAATGGGGGGATTGAACACTGAAGCTTTCTTT.

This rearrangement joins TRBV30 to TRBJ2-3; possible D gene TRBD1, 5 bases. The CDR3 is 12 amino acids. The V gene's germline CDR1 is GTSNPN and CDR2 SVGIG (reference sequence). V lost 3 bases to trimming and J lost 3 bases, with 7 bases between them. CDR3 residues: CAWRKGTDTQYF. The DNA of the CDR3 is TGTGCCTGGAGAAAGGGGACAGATACGCAGTATTTT.

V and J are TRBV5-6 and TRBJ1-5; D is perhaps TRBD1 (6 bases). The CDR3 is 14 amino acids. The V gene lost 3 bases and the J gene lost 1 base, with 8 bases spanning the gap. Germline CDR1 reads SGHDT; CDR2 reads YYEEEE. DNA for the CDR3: TGTGCCAGCAGCTCAGGGGAAAGCAATCAGCCCCAGCATTTT. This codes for CASSSGESNQPQHF.

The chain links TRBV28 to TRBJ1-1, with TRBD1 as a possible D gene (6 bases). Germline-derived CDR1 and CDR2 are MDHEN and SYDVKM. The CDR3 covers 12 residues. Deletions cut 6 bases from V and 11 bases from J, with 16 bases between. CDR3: CASRSQGRDAFF. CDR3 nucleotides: TGTGCCAGCAGATCACAGGGACGGGATGCTTTCTTT.

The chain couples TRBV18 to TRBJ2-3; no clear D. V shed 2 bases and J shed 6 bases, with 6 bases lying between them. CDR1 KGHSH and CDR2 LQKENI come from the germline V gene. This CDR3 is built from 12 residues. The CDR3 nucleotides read TGTGCCAGCTCACCAGACTTGGATACGCAGTATTTT. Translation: CASSPDLDTQYF.

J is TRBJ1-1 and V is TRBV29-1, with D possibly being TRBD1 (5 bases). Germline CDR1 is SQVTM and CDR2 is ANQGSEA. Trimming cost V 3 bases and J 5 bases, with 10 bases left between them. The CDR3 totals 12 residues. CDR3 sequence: CSVDQGGTEAFF. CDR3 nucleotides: TGCAGCGTTGATCAGGGAGGGACTGAAGCTTTCTTT.

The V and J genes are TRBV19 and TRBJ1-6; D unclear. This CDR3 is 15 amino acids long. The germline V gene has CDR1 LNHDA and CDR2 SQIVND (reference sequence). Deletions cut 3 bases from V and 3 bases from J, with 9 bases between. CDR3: CASSMAHSYNSPLHF. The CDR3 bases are TGTGCCAGTAGTATGGCTCACAGCTATAATTCACCCCTCCACTTT.

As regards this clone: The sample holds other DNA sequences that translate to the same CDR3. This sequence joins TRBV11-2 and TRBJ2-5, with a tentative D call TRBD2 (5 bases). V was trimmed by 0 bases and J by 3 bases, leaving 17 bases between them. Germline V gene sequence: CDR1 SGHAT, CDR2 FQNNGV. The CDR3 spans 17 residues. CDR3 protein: CASSLEGGGVVEETQYF. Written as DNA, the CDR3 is TGTGCCAGCAGCTTAGAAGGAGGAGGAGTGGTGGAAGAGACCCAGTACTTC.

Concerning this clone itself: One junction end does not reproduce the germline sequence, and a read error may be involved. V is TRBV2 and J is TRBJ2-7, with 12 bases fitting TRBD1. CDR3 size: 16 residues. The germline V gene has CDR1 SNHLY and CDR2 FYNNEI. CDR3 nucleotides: TGTGCCAGCAGTGAACCTGGGACAGGGGGCTCCTACGGGCAGTACTTC. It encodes CASSEPGTGGSYGQYF.

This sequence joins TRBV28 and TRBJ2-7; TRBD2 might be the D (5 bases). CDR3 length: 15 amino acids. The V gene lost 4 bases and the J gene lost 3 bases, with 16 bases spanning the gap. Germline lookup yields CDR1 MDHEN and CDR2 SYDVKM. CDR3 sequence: CASSYTGNRDYEQYF. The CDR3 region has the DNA TGTGCCAGCAGTTATACCGGGAACCGGGACTACGAGCAGTACTTC.

The CDR3 protein is CASSPQGPYYPQHF. CDR3 in DNA: TGTGCCAGTAGCCCCCAGGGGCCCTACTATCCCCAGCATTTT. The chain couples TRBV19 to TRBJ1-5; D might be TRBD1 (6 bases). CDR1 and CDR2 from the germline V gene are LNHDA and SQIVND (reference sequence). CDR3 length equals 14 residues. V was cut by 6 bases and J by 10 bases, with 19 bases left in between.

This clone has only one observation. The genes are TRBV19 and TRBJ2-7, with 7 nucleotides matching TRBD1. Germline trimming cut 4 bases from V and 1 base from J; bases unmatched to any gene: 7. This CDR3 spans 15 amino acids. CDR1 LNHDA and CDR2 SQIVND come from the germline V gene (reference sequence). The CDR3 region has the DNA TGTGCCAGTAGTAAATCAAGACAGGGTTCCTACGAGCAGTACTTC. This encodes CASSKSRQGSYEQYF.

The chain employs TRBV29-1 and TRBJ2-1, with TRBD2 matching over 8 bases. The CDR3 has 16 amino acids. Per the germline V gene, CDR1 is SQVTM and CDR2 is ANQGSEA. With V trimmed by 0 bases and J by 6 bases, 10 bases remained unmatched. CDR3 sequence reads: CSVEDRRSGGRNEQFF. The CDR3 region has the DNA TGCAGCGTTGAAGACCGCCGGAGCGGGGGTCGCAATGAGCAGTTCTTC.

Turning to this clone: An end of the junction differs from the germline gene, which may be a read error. The CDR3: CATSISGEADTQYF. CDR3 DNA sequence: TGTGCCACCAGTATTAGCGGGGAGGCAGATACGCAGTATTTT. This chain joins TRBV28 and TRBJ2-3; 8 nucleotides agree with TRBD2. Germline V lookup: CDR1 MDHEN, CDR2 SYDVKM. This CDR3 region has 14 residues.

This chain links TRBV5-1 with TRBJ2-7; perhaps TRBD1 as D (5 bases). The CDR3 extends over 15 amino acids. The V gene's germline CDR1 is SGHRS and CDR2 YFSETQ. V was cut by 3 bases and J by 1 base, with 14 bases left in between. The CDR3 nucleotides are TGCGCCAGCAGCTCAGGGTCGCTACCGTCCTACGAGCAGTACTTC. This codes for CASSSGSLPSYEQYF.

This CDR3 is CASSTGVLNTEAFF. The DNA of the CDR3 is TGTGCCAGCAGCACAGGGGTTTTGAACACTGAAGCTTTCTTT. V is TRBV11-3 and J is TRBJ1-1; 7 bases fit TRBD1. The CDR3 loop spans 14 amino acids. Per the germline V gene, CDR1 is SGHNT and CDR2 is YENEEA. Unmatched junction bases numbered 3, after V lost 5 bases and J lost 0 bases.

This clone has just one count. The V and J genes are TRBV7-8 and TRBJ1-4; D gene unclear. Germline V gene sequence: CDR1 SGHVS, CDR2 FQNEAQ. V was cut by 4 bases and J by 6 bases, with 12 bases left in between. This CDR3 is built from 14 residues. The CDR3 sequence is CASSSLPRDEKLFF. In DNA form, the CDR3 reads TGTGCCAGCAGCTCACTTCCGCGGGATGAAAAACTGTTTTTT.

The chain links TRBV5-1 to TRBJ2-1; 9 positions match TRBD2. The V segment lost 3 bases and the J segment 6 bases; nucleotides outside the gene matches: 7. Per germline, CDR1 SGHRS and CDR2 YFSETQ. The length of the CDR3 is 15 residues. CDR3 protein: CASSSQRGDTNEQFF. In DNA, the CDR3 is TGCGCCAGCAGCTCCCAGCGGGGGGACACCAATGAGCAGTTCTTC.

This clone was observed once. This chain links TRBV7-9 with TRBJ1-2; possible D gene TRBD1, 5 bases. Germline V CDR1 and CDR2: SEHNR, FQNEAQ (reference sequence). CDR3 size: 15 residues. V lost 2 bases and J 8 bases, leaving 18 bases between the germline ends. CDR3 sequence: CASSLMLLGLWGYTF. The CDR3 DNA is TGTGCCAGCAGCTTAATGTTACTGGGACTTTGGGGCTACACCTTC.

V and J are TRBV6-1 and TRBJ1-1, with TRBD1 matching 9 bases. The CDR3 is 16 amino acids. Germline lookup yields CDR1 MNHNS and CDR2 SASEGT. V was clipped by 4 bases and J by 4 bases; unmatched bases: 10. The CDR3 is CASSVPGQGAATEAFF. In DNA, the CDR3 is TGTGCCAGCAGTGTACCGGGACAGGGTGCAGCCACTGAAGCTTTCTTT.

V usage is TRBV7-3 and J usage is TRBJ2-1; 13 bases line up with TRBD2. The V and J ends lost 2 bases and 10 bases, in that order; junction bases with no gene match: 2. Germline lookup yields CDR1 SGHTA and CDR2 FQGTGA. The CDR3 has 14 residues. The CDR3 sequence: CASSLLGLAGEQFF. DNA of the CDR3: TGTGCCAGCAGCTTACTGGGACTAGCGGGGGAGCAGTTCTTC.

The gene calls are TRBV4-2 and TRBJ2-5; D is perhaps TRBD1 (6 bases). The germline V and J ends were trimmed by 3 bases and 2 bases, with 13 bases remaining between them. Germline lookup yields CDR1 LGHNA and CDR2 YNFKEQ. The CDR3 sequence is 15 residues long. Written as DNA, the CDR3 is TGTGCCAGCAGCCAGCTATGGGGGCCACAAGAGACCCAGTACTTC. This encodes CASSQLWGPQETQYF.

CDR3: CASSFGQGEQYF. In nucleotides, the CDR3 is TGTGCCAGCAGCTTTGGACAGGGCGAGCAGTACTTC. The chain has TRBV5-6 and TRBJ2-7, with 8 bases aligning to TRBD1. Germline V gene data show CDR1 as SGHDT and CDR2 as YYEEEE. V shed 2 bases and J 6 bases; nucleotides not matched to a gene: 1. CDR3 size: 12 residues.

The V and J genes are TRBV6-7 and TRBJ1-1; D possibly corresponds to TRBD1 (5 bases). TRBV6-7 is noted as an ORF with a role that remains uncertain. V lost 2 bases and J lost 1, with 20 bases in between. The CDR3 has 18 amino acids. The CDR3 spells CASSYGPRGRVRNTEAFF. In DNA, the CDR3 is TGTGCCAGCAGTTACGGGCCTAGGGGTCGGGTACGGAACACTGAAGCTTTCTTT.

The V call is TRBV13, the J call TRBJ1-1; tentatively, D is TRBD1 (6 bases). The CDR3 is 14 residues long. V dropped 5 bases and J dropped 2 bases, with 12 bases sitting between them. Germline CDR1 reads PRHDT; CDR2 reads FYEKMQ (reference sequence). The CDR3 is CASSRTDRNTEAFF. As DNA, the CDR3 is TGTGCCAGCAGCAGGACGGACAGAAACACTGAAGCTTTCTTT. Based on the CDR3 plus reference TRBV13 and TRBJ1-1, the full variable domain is AAGVIQSPRHLIKEKRETATLKCYPIPRHDTVYWYQQGPGQDPQFLISFYEKMQSDKGSIPDRFSAQQFSDYHSELNMSSLELGDSALYFCASSRTDRNTEAFFGQGTRLTVV.

CDR3 in amino acids: CASSNRNRGPQFDSGNTIYF. CDR3 nucleotides: TGTGCCAGCAGCAACAGGAACAGGGGGCCTCAGTTTGACTCTGGAAACACCATATATTTT. V is TRBV21-1 and J is TRBJ1-3; the DNA was not compared with TRBD1, the D call given in the table. TRBV21-1 is noted as a pseudogene. The CDR3 spans 20 residues.

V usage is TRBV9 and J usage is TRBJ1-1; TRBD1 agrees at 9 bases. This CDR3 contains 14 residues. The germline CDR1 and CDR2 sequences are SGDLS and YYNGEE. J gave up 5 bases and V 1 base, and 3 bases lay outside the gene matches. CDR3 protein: CASSVTGGRTEAFF. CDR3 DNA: TGTGCCAGCAGCGTAACAGGGGGCAGAACTGAAGCTTTCTTT.

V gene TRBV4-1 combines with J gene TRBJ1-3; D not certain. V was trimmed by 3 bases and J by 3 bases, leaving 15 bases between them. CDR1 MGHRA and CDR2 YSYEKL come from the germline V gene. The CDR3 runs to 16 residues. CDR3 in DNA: TGCGCCAGCAGCCAGAGGTCGGAATACCGTGGAAACACCATATATTTT. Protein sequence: CASSQRSEYRGNTIYF.